This T cell receptor beta chain stems from a study of CD8 T cells in ankylosing spondylitis. Study-wide points: A motif in TCR beta, a set of about 8 highly homologous variants, appeared characteristic of ankylosing spondylitis blood. In synovial fluid and blood from reactive arthritis, some motif variants were previously reported. Reports say disease-linked clones showed up significantly more in matched ankylosing spondylitis synovial fluid.

This clonotype showed up just a few times. Its antigen remains unknown. This CDR3 region has 15 residues. Looked up from germline, CDR1 is MDHEN and CDR2 is SYDVKM. The V end lost 7 bases, the J end lost 4 bases, and 17 bases lay between the germline ends. In making TCR beta libraries, quantitative 5'-RACE with molecular barcodes was used. MiXCR, run by TCRdb on the 5' RACE reads, gives a single entry per CDR3 protein. The data show a few hundred thousand distinct CDR3 sequences, about 12% seen once. This chain links TRBV28 with TRBJ2-1; D unresolved. The sequenced sample was blood, either unsorted or a sorted T cell fraction (not recorded which). The sequence came from a male donor with ankylosing spondylitis. The CDR3 DNA is TGTGCCAGCAACCCATGGTTGGGCTTATACAATGAGCAGTTCTTC. Amino acids: CASNPWLGLYNEQFF.